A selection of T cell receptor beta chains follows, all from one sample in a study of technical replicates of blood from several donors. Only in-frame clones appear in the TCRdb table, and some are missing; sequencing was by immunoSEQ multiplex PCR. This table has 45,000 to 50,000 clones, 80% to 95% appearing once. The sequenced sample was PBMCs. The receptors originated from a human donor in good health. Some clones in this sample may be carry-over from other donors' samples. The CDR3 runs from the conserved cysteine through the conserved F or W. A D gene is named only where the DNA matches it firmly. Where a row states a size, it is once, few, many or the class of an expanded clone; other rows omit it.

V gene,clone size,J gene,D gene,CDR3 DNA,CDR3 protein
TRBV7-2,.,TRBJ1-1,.,TGTGCCAGCAGTTGGGGCAGGAACACTGAAGCTTTCTTT,CASSWGRNTEAFF
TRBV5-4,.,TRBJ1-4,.,TGTGCCAGCAGCTTGGCCCCGGGAATAAATGAAAAACTGTTTTTT,CASSLAPGINEKLFF
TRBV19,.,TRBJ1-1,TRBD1,TGTGCCAGTAGTATCGGGAGGGTGGCAGGGGGTAGAGCTTTCTTT,CASSIGRVAGGRAFF
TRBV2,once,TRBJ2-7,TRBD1,TGTGCCAGCAGGTTCGGGACAGGGTTTGCAGACGAGCAGTACTTC,CASRFGTGFADEQYF
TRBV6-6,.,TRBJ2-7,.,TGTGCCAGCAGTCCCAGCGGCGATTACTACGAGCAGTACTTC,CASSPSGDYYEQYF
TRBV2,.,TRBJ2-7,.,TGTGCCAGCTTAGTATCCTACGAGCAGTACTTC,CASLVSYEQYF
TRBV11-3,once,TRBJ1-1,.,TGTGCCAGCAGCTCGAGTCCGGGCACTGAAGCTTTCTTT,CASSSSPGTEAFF
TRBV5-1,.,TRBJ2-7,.,TGCGCCAGCAGCTTGACTCGTTCGCACGAGCAGTACTTC,CASSLTRSHEQYF
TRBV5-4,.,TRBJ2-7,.,TGTGCCAGCAGCTCAGGGCCCGGTTACGAGCAGTACTTC,CASSSGPGYEQYF
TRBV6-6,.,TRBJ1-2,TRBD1,TGTGCCAGCAGGCCCGGGACAGGAGCCTCTGGCTACACCTTC,CASRPGTGASGYTF
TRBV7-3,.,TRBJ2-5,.,TGTGCCAGCAGCCAGTCGAGTCCAGCGGCGACCCAGTACTTC,CASSQSSPAATQYF
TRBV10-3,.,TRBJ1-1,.,TGTGCCATCAGTGAGTCGCGGGGAGGGGGGAGCACTGAAGCTTTCTTT,CAISESRGGGSTEAFF
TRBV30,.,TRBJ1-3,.,TGTGCCTGGAGTGTTTACAGTCTCAAGGGAAACACCATATATTTT,CAWSVYSLKGNTIYF
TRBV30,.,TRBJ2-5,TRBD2,TGTGCCTGGAGCCCGAGCGGGACCCACGGGGAGACCCAGTACTTC,CAWSPSGTHGETQYF
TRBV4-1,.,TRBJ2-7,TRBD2,TGCGCCAGCAGCCATAACCTAGCGGGAGGCACCTACGAGCAGTACTTC,CASSHNLAGGTYEQYF
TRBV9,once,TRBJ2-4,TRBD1,TGTGCCAGCAGCGAGCTCTCAGGGGGCTTGGGGAATATAGCCAAAAACATTCAGTACTTC,CASSELSGGLGNIAKNIQYF
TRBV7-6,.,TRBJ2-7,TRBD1,TGTGCCAGCAGGTCCCGGGACAGGCTTTACGAGCAGTACTTC,CASRSRDRLYEQYF